This paragraph covers one TCR beta chain sequence. Its antigen is unidentified. This entry is derived from a study of regulatory T cells in long-lasting Graves disease. Broader study findings: Favored usage of TRBV28, TRBJ1-2 and TRBJ2-5 was recorded in persistent disease.

Time point meaning: persistent/refractory GD, antithyroid drugs over 5 years with positive TRAb. Scientists built the TCR library using RNA that was extracted from PBMCs. Researchers made TCR beta libraries by using iRepertoire HTBI primers and running Arm-PCR on CDR3 regions. TCRdb analysed the multiplex PCR reads with MiXCR anew, one entry per CDR3 protein. This sample yields 400,000 or so distinct CDR3 sequences, of which less than 25% are seen a single time; roughly 20% belongs to the top ten. In germline, CDR1 is LNHDA, CDR2 SQIVND (reference sequence). The CDR3 is made up of 16 amino acids. V shed 6 bases and J 3 bases; nucleotides not matched to a gene: 10.

The receptor's source is a female donor with Graves disease. The input for sequencing was peripheral blood mononuclear cells (PBMCs), taken when the disease was refractory, from a patient treated with antithyroid drugs. V and J are TRBV19 and TRBJ2-4, with TRBD2 identical over 8 bases. The CDR3 nucleotides read TGTGCCAGTAGCCCTCGAGCGGGAGCGGGCAAAAACATTCAGTACTTC. Translation gives CASSPRAGAGKNIQYF. Supplemented by reference TRBV19 and TRBJ2-4, the full variable domain reads DGGITQSPKYLFRKEGQNVTLSCEQNLNHDAMYWYRQDPGQGLRLIYYSQIVNDFQKGDIAEGYSVSREKKESFPLTVTSAQKNPTAFYLCASSPRAGAGKNIQYFGAGTRLSVL.